This is a list of T cell receptor beta chains from one sample in a study of cytomegalovirus exposure and HLA in healthy donors. Here immunoSEQ multiplex PCR was the method, and the copy in TCRdb shows in-frame clones only, minus some. Of tens of thousands of clones detected, almost 97% appear once; the ten largest clones hold less than 2%. The sequenced sample was PBMCs. The source of these receptors is a man aged 18 to 29 in good health and CMV-seropositive. Each CDR3 is given with its conserved first and last residue. A D gene is named only where the DNA matches it firmly. For some rows the clone size is stated as once, few or many, or as a class when expanded; others skip it.

>once|TRBV29-1|TRBJ2-7|NA
TGCAGCGTTGAGGAAGACAGCTCCTACGAGCAGTACTTC
CSVEEDSSYEQYF
>NA|TRBV25-1|TRBJ2-3|NA
TGTGCCAGCAGTGAGCGGAGCTACACAGATACGCAGTATTTT
CASSERSYTDTQYF
>NA|TRBV6-1|TRBJ1-5|NA
TGTGCCAGCAGTGCGGACAGTCGTTCAGGGTCCCAGCATTTT
CASSADSRSGSQHF
>NA|TRBV10-2|TRBJ1-4|NA
TGCGCCAGCAGTGATATTAGGTACAGGTTGAATGAAAAACTGTTTTTT
CASSDIRYRLNEKLFF
>once|TRBV29-1|TRBJ2-7|TRBD2
TGCAGCGGGACGTCGACTAGCGGGAGTAGTAAGCAGTACTTC
CSGTSTSGSSKQYF
>NA|TRBV4-1|TRBJ1-3|NA
TGCGCCAGCAGCCAAGAAGTGGCCTTGGTTCCTCACTACTTTGGAAACACCATATATTTT
CASSQEVALVPHYFGNTIYF
>once|TRBV25-1|TRBJ1-1|NA
TGTGCCAGCAGTGAAACCCAGGAGAACACTGAAGCTTTCTTT
CASSETQENTEAFF
>NA|TRBV28|TRBJ2-2|NA
TGTGCCAGCAGTTATGAGGGGGGGTCGAACACCGGGGAGCTGTTTTTT
CASSYEGGSNTGELFF
>NA|TRBV4-1|TRBJ1-2|TRBD1
TGCGCCAGCAGCCAAGAGCGGACAGGGCGTATCGGCTACACCTTC
CASSQERTGRIGYTF
>NA|TRBV18|TRBJ1-1|NA
TGTGCCAGCTCACCAATACAGGGCGGCACTGAAGCTTTCTTT
CASSPIQGGTEAFF
>NA|TRBV11-2|TRBJ2-4|TRBD2
TGTGCCAGCAGCTTAGGACTGGGAGGGGAAAACATTCAGTACTTC
CASSLGLGGENIQYF